The source of this T cell receptor beta chain is a study of siplizumab effects on memory and regulatory T cells. Only in-frame clones appear in the TCRdb table, and some are missing; sequencing was by immunoSEQ multiplex PCR. The sample includes fewer than 130,000 clones, around nine tenths of them seen just once. Per germline, CDR1 LNHNV and CDR2 YYDKDF (reference sequence). V dropped 0 bases and J dropped 3 bases, with 12 bases sitting between them. The CDR3 consists of 15 residues. The receptor was derived from a human donor in good health. Sample: CD4+ T cells sorted from blood. The V and J genes are TRBV15 and TRBJ2-7; D remains unclear. CDR3 sequence (DNA): TGTGCCACCAGCAGAGATTACCCCCCCGGCTACGAGCAGTACTTC. Protein product: CATSRDYPPGYEQYF.